This passage covers 21 T cell receptor beta chains from one sample sequenced in a study of T cells after posttransplantation cyclophosphamide. Methotrexate plus calcineurin inhibitor accompanied controls' myeloablative marrow transplants; sampling was 1 year later. Using immunoSEQ multiplex PCR, the repertoire was profiled, and TCRdb retains in-frame clones only, with some absent. The sample consists of around 17,000 clones, more than 80% of them appearing once. Sample: PBMCs, taken just under 450 days after allogeneic stem cell transplant with calcineurin inhibitor and methotrexate. The receptors were gathered from a male patient between 25 and 39 years old who received an allogeneic stem cell transplant from an unrelated donor, was CMV-positive, and had acute and chronic GVHD. Some T cells may possibly be graft donor cells.

The gene calls are TRBV5-1 and TRBJ2-2, with TRBD2 matching over 10 bases. CDR1 and CDR2 from the germline V gene are SGHRS and YFSETQ. This CDR3 is 16 amino acids long. With 4 bases clipped from V and 5 bases from J, the junction kept 8 bases outside the gene matches. The CDR3 DNA sequence: TGCGCCAGCAGCGGCGGACTAGCGGAGGTAACCGGGGAGCTGTTTTTT. This translates into CASSGGLAEVTGELFF. Combining the CDR3 with reference TRBV5-1 and TRBJ2-2 gives the whole variable domain KAGVTQTPRYLIKTRGQQVTLSCSPISGHRSVSWYQQTPGQGLQFLFEYFSETQRNKGNFPGRFSGRQFSNSRSEMNVSTLELGDSALYLCASSGGLAEVTGELFFGEGSRLTVL.

The rearrangement links TRBV5-1 to TRBJ2-2; 7 bases line up with TRBD1. CDR1 is SGHRS and CDR2 is YFSETQ in the germline V gene. The length of the CDR3 is 15 residues. Trimming took 2 bases from V and 2 from J; bases not matched to a gene: 3. The CDR3 DNA sequence: TGCGCCAGCAGCTTACAGGGGTCAAACACCGGGGAGCTGTTTTTT. Its translation: CASSLQGSNTGELFF.

The chain combines TRBV4-3 with TRBJ1-3; 7 nucleotides align to TRBD1. Germline values: CDR1 LGHNA, CDR2 YSLEER. Trimming removed 6 bases from V and 2 bases from J; junction bases left unmatched: 4. This CDR3 spans 14 amino acids. CDR3 in amino acids: CASSATGAGNTIYF. In DNA form, the CDR3 reads TGCGCCAGCAGTGCAACAGGGGCTGGAAACACCATATATTTT.

The genes are TRBV6-5 and TRBJ1-2; TRBD1 matches at 7 bases. CDR3 size: 14 residues. Trimming cost V 5 bases and J 4 bases; bases outside gene matches: 7. Germline CDR1 reads MNHEY; CDR2 reads SVGAGI. The CDR3 reads CASSPRQGGYGYTF. CDR3 coding DNA: TGTGCCAGCAGTCCTAGACAGGGAGGCTATGGCTACACCTTC.

This chain uses TRBV7-9 with TRBJ2-5; 12 nucleotides agree with TRBD2. CDR3 length equals 14 residues. Per germline, CDR1 SEHNR and CDR2 FQNEAQ (reference sequence). Losses at the gene ends were 4 bases for V and 4 bases for J; bases not matched to a gene: 1. The CDR3 region is CASSSGLAGETQYF. DNA of the CDR3: TGTGCCAGCAGCTCGGGACTAGCGGGAGAGACCCAGTACTTC.

Comment on this clone: Relative to the germline gene, one junction end is altered; a read error may explain this. V gene TRBV7-7 combines with J gene TRBJ2-5; 8 bases fit TRBD1. CDR1 and CDR2 (germline): SSHAT, FNYEAQ (reference sequence). The CDR3 runs to 16 residues. The CDR3 DNA reads TGTGCTAGCAGCCTCGGGACAGGCCGCTTGGGAGAGACCCAGTACTTC. Its protein is CASSLGTGRLGETQYF. The entire variable domain, with the rest obtained from reference TRBV7-7 and TRBJ2-5, is as follows: GAGVSQSPRYKVTKRGQDVTLRCDPISSHATLYWYQQALGQGPEFLTYFNYEAQPDKSGLPSDRFSAERPEGSISTLTIQRTEQRDSAMYRCASSLGTGRLGETQYFGPGTRLLVL.

The chain joins TRBV7-9 to TRBJ2-3; TRBD1 matches at 7 bases. J was trimmed by 2 bases and V by 1 base; bases with no gene match: 0. The CDR3 has 14 residues. The V gene's germline CDR1 is SEHNR and CDR2 FQNEAQ (reference sequence). The CDR3 DNA reads as TGTGCCAGCAGCTTAGAGGGGGCCACAGATACGCAGTATTTT. Encoded protein: CASSLEGATDTQYF.

The chain uses TRBV12-5 and TRBJ1-3; unclear D gene. CDR3 length: 16 amino acids. Germline V gene sequence: CDR1 LGHNT, CDR2 FRNRAP. V was trimmed by 1 base and J by 2 bases, leaving 12 bases between them. CDR3 protein: CASGLAYGVAGNTIYF. The CDR3 DNA reads TGTGCTAGTGGTTTGGCCTACGGGGTCGCTGGAAACACCATATATTTT.

In this sample, this clone turned up once. This chain links TRBV9 with TRBJ2-3, with 9 nucleotides matching TRBD2. There are 16 residues in the CDR3. Germline values: CDR1 SGDLS, CDR2 YYNGEE. The ends lost 3 bases at V and 2 bases at J; junction bases unmatched: 7. CDR3 residues: CASSDARTSDTDTQYF. Written as DNA, the CDR3 is TGTGCCAGCAGCGATGCCCGGACTAGCGACACAGATACGCAGTATTTT.

The chain is built from TRBV29-1 and TRBJ2-7, with 10 bases lining up with TRBD1. CDR3 length: 14 amino acids. The J segment lost 1 base and the V segment lost 5 bases, leaving 5 bases of the junction unmatched. The germline gives CDR1 SQVTM, CDR2 ANQGSEA. CDR3 region: CSVSGTGESYEQYF. DNA of the CDR3: TGCAGCGTTTCCGGGACAGGGGAATCCTACGAGCAGTACTTC.

The V call is TRBV13, the J call TRBJ2-7; the D gene is possibly TRBD2 (6 bases). V was cut by 1 base and J by 0 bases, with 10 bases left in between. Germline loops: CDR1 PRHDT, CDR2 FYEKMQ (reference sequence). This CDR3 spans 15 amino acids. CDR3 region: CASSLAGTSSYEQYF. The CDR3, as DNA: TGTGCCAGCAGCTTAGCCGGGACTTCCTCCTACGAGCAGTACTTC. Full variable domain (missing parts from reference TRBV13 and TRBJ2-7): AAGVIQSPRHLIKEKRETATLKCYPIPRHDTVYWYQQGPGQDPQFLISFYEKMQSDKGSIPDRFSAQQFSDYHSELNMSSLELGDSALYFCASSLAGTSSYEQYFGPGTRLTVT.

V gene TRBV27 combines with J gene TRBJ2-5, with 12 bases matching TRBD2. Germline CDR1 is MNHEY and CDR2 is SMNVEV (reference sequence). After removal of 4 bases from V and 0 bases from J, the junction contained 9 bases not matched to a gene. The CDR3 sequence is 18 residues long. The CDR3 reads CASSSTSGSLRNQETQYF. For the CDR3, the DNA is TGTGCCAGCAGTTCGACTAGCGGGAGTTTAAGGAACCAAGAGACCCAGTACTTC.

With regard to this clone: Compared with germline, one end of the junction differs, possibly owing to a read error. The chain has TRBV7-2 and TRBJ2-7, with TRBD1 identical over 9 bases. The CDR3 is 15 residues long. CDR1 and CDR2 from the germline V gene are SGHTA and FQGNSA. The CDR3 protein is CASSRTGAESSEQYF. The DNA for the CDR3 is TGTGCCAGCAGCCGGACAGGGGCGGAATCCTCCGAGCAGTACTTC.

This chain uses TRBV13 with TRBJ2-3; 9 nucleotides agree with TRBD2. J lost 0 bases, V lost 3 bases, and 7 bases had no gene match. Germline V gene sequence: CDR1 PRHDT, CDR2 FYEKMQ (reference sequence). This CDR3 spans 17 amino acids. The CDR3 coding sequence is TGTGCCAGCAGCTTGCGGCTAGCGGGACCTAGCACAGATACGCAGTATTTT. Residues: CASSLRLAGPSTDTQYF.

The chain recombines TRBV2 with TRBJ2-3, with D perhaps TRBD1 (5 bases). From germline, CDR1 is SNHLY and CDR2 FYNNEI. The CDR3 is 15 amino acids. V was trimmed by 7 bases and J by 0 bases, leaving 14 bases between them. The chain's CDR3 is CASIHRTPSTDTQYF. The DNA for the CDR3 is TGTGCCAGCATACATCGGACACCTAGCACAGATACGCAGTATTTT.

The CDR3 loop is CASSLAGGGSTGELFF. DNA of the CDR3: TGTGCCAGCAGCTTAGCGGGCGGGGGGAGCACCGGGGAGCTGTTTTTT. The V gene is TRBV7-6, the J gene TRBJ2-2, with TRBD2 matching 8 bases. J lost 4 bases, V lost 0 bases, and 4 bases had no gene match. Germline V gene data show CDR1 as SGHVS and CDR2 as FNYEAQ. This CDR3 has 16 residues.

A few counts support this clone. V is TRBV28 and J is TRBJ1-1, with a possible D match to TRBD1 (6 bases). Germline CDR1 is MDHEN and CDR2 is SYDVKM. V lost 1 base and J 1 base, leaving 7 bases between the germline ends. CDR3 length equals 14 residues. The CDR3 sequence: CASSLSTGNTEAFF. In DNA form, the CDR3 reads TGTGCCAGCAGTTTATCGACAGGGAACACTGAAGCTTTCTTT.

The gene calls are TRBV13 and TRBJ1-6; D is unresolved. The germline gives CDR1 PRHDT, CDR2 FYEKMQ (reference sequence). The CDR3 loop spans 14 amino acids. V gave up 3 bases and J gave up 6 bases, with 9 bases separating them. The CDR3 loop is CASSFLRSNSPLHF. The CDR3 DNA reads TGTGCCAGCAGCTTCTTGCGGAGTAATTCACCCCTCCACTTT.

J is TRBJ2-3 and V is TRBV5-4; TRBD1 is a possible D gene (5 bases). With 1 base removed from V and 4 bases from J, the gap between germline ends came to 13 bases. This CDR3 has 15 amino acids. CDR1 and CDR2 (germline): SGHNT, YYREEE (reference sequence). The CDR3 DNA sequence: TGTGCCAGCAGCTTGAAGGTTGGGGCGGCAGATACGCAGTATTTT. Protein product: CASSLKVGAADTQYF.

The chain combines TRBV9 with TRBJ2-3, with a weak D call TRBD2 (6 bases). Germline CDR1 and CDR2: SGDLS and YYNGEE. The CDR3 is made up of 14 amino acids. V lost 4 bases, J lost 3 bases, and 12 bases lay in between. The CDR3 is CASSPSGETDTQYF. Here the CDR3 DNA reads TGTGCCAGCAGCCCCTCGGGGGAGACAGATACGCAGTATTTT.

This chain connects TRBV27 to TRBJ1-2; D is possibly TRBD1 (5 bases). The V and J ends lost 5 bases and 8 bases respectively, with 12 bases between them. Germline V gene sequence: CDR1 MNHEY, CDR2 SMNVEV (reference sequence). The CDR3 length is 12 residues. CDR3 region: CASSPSGVGYTF. CDR3 bases: TGTGCCAGCAGTCCGTCGGGGGTCGGCTACACCTTC.